This record concerns one T cell receptor beta chain sequence. Its specificity is unknown. Looked up from germline, CDR1 is SNHLY and CDR2 is FYNNEI. The CDR3 consists of 13 residues. V was clipped by 4 bases and J by 2 bases, with 8 bases between them. The data derive from a study of CD4 T cells in relation to SARS-CoV-2 and coronaviruses. Study information: Shared crossreactive spike epitopes were mapped to their HLA restriction.

Assay: immunoSEQ multiplex PCR; the TCRdb copy retains only in-frame clones and omits some. The repertoire has about 16,000 clones, 80% to 85% of them found once; the top ten carry roughly two fifths. CD4+ T cells from unexposed donors were obtained before the COVID-19 pandemic (2011-2018). The cells were cultured for about 10 days before CD4+ T cells were isolated. As cell numbers allowed, unexposed-donor CD4+ T cells faced SARS-CoV-2 S/N and four cold-coronavirus spikes. Study-wide findings and caveats: Compared with monoreactive clones, crossreactive clones showed significantly weaker SARS-CoV-2 expansion.

The chain links TRBV2 to TRBJ1-1, with D hard to call. The sample consisted of CD4+ T cells from PBMCs, cultured in vitro. The receptor was derived from a human donor in good health. The CDR3 loop is CASSVLENTEAFF. The CDR3, as DNA: TGTGCCAGCAGTGTGCTTGAAAACACTGAAGCTTTCTTT.